A selection of T cell receptor beta chains follows, all from one sample in a study of regulatory T cells in long-lasting Graves disease. MiXCR, applied by TCRdb to the multiplex PCR reads, yields one record per CDR3 protein. The sample holds roughly 400,000 distinct CDR3 sequences; over 20% are singletons and the top ten take 14%. The sample here was peripheral blood mononuclear cells (PBMCs), taken when the disease was refractory, from a patient treated with antithyroid drugs. The receptors originated from a female donor with Graves disease. CDR3s include the opening cysteine and the closing phenylalanine or tryptophan. The D gene is left open where the match is weak. Expanded clones are given a class, and other clones once, few, many or no size at all.

D: TRBD1; V: TRBV27; J: TRBJ1-1; size: few; DNA: TGTGCCAGCAGTCACCGGACAGGGGGTAGGGTGAACACTGAAGCTTTCTTT; CDR3: CASSHRTGGRVNTEAFF
D: -; V: TRBV27; J: TRBJ2-7; size: many; DNA: TGTGCCAGCAGTTTCGCAGGGGGGGCTTACGAGCAGTACTTC; CDR3: CASSFAGGAYEQYF
D: TRBD1; V: TRBV27; J: TRBJ2-1; size: many; DNA: TGTGCCAGCAGTTTACTCCACGACAGGGGGACGCAGTTCTTC; CDR3: CASSLLHDRGTQFF
D: -; V: TRBV2; J: TRBJ2-5; size: many; DNA: TGTGCCAGCAGTGAAGGTCGGCGGGAGACCCAGTACTTC; CDR3: CASSEGRRETQYF
D: -; V: TRBV28; J: TRBJ2-7; size: many; DNA: TGTGCCAGCAGTTCCCAACTCCGCGAGCAGTACTTC; CDR3: CASSSQLREQYF
D: TRBD1; V: TRBV12-3/TRBV12-4; J: TRBJ1-4; size: many; DNA: TGTGCCAGCAGTCCGACAGGGGGCCCTGAAAAACTGTTTTTT; CDR3: CASSPTGGPEKLFF
D: TRBD1; V: TRBV27; J: TRBJ2-4; size: many; DNA: TGTGCCAGCAGCTCACAGGGGGCCGGAGGAAACATTCAGTACTTC; CDR3: CASSSQGAGGNIQYF
D: -; V: TRBV20-1; J: TRBJ1-5; size: -; DNA: TGCAGTGCGACACAGGATACAAATCAGCCCCAGCATTTT; CDR3: CSATQDTNQPQHF
D: -; V: TRBV29-1; J: TRBJ2-2; size: -; DNA: TGCAGCGTTGAAAGTGCGGACACCGGGGAGCTGTTTTTT; CDR3: CSVESADTGELFF
D: -; V: TRBV5-8; J: TRBJ2-3; size: -; DNA: TGTGCCAGCAGCATTAGGTCAGATACGCAGTATTTT; CDR3: CASSIRSDTQYF
D: -; V: TRBV7-9; J: TRBJ2-5; size: -; DNA: TGTGCCGGGGCAATGGGGGAGATCGGAGAGACCCAGTACTTC; CDR3: CAGAMGEIGETQYF
D: -; V: TRBV5-1; J: TRBJ2-2; size: many; DNA: TGCGCCAGCAGCTTGGACGGGGGTCGAGACGGGGAGCTGTTTTTT; CDR3: CASSLDGGRDGELFF
D: -; V: TRBV20-1; J: TRBJ1-2; size: -; DNA: TGCAGTGCTAGAGATGAGCAGCCGAAGTGGTATGGCTACACCTTC; CDR3: CSARDEQPKWYGYTF
D: TRBD2; V: TRBV3-1; J: TRBJ2-1; size: -; DNA: TGTGCCAGCAGCCAATTAGCGGGGCCCAATGAGCAGTTCTTC; CDR3: CASSQLAGPNEQFF
D: -; V: TRBV20-1; J: TRBJ1-1; size: -; DNA: TGCACGCCTACCCATCGGGCCGACGACGAAGCTTTCTTT; CDR3: CTPTHRADDEAFF
D: TRBD2; V: TRBV5-1; J: TRBJ2-2; size: -; DNA: TGCGCCAGCAGCTTGACGGCGCGGGAGGGCAGCACCGGGGAGCTGTTTTTT; CDR3: CASSLTAREGSTGELFF
D: -; V: TRBV18; J: TRBJ2-7; size: -; DNA: TGTGCCAGCTCGCCCATGTCATCCTACGAGCAGTACTTC; CDR3: CASSPMSSYEQYF
D: -; V: TRBV18; J: TRBJ2-5; size: many; DNA: TGTGCCAGCTCACCGAATACGCCGGACCCGGTGAGGAAGACCCAGTACTTC; CDR3: CASSPNTPDPVRKTQYF
D: -; V: TRBV6-2/TRBV6-3; J: TRBJ2-1; size: -; DNA: TGTGCCAGCAGTTACTCCGTGGGGGGGCCGTGGTCCTACAATGAGCAGTTCTTC; CDR3: CASSYSVGGPWSYNEQFF
D: -; V: TRBV28; J: TRBJ1-5; size: many; DNA: TGTGCCAGCAGTCCCCACCGACGGACCAATCAGCCCCAGCATTTT; CDR3: CASSPHRRTNQPQHF
D: TRBD1; V: TRBV15; J: TRBJ2-7; size: -; DNA: TGTGCCACCAGCACTGGGACAGGTGCCTACGAGCAGTACTTC; CDR3: CATSTGTGAYEQYF
D: -; V: TRBV5-1; J: TRBJ2-7; size: -; DNA: TGCGCCAGCAGCTTAGTGGGGATTGGGTCGGACGAGCAGTACTTC; CDR3: CASSLVGIGSDEQYF
D: -; V: TRBV28; J: TRBJ2-3; size: -; DNA: TGTGCCAGCAGCCCTGGGGGGTACACAGATACGCAGTATTTT; CDR3: CASSPGGYTDTQYF
D: TRBD2; V: TRBV12-3/TRBV12-4; J: TRBJ2-4; size: many; DNA: TGTGCCAGCAGCCAGAAAGGGACTAGCGGGAGTGCCAAAAACATTCAGTACTTC; CDR3: CASSQKGTSGSAKNIQYF
D: -; V: TRBV4-2; J: TRBJ1-1; size: few; DNA: TGTGCCAGCAGCCATCCAGCCATGAACACTGAAGCTTTCTTT; CDR3: CASSHPAMNTEAFF
D: -; V: TRBV28; J: TRBJ1-1; size: many; DNA: TGTGCCAGCAGTTTAGATTTGACCAAGAACACTGAAGCTTTCTTT; CDR3: CASSLDLTKNTEAFF
D: TRBD2; V: TRBV7-9; J: TRBJ2-3; size: -; DNA: TGTGCCAGCAGCTCCCCTGGACTAGCGGGAGCTGCAGATACGCAGTATTTT; CDR3: CASSSPGLAGAADTQYF
D: TRBD2; V: TRBV28; J: TRBJ2-7; size: many; DNA: TGTGCCAGCAGTCCCCGTTGGTTAGCGGGAGGTGGCGAGCAGTACTTC; CDR3: CASSPRWLAGGGEQYF
D: TRBD1; V: TRBV12-3/TRBV12-4; J: TRBJ1-2; size: many; DNA: TGTGCCAGCAGTGATCGGACAGGGGGTTCCTATGGCTACACCTTC; CDR3: CASSDRTGGSYGYTF
D: TRBD2; V: TRBV28; J: TRBJ2-7; size: many; DNA: TGTGCCAGCAGTTCTACGGGACTAGCGGGAGGGGGGGAGCAGTACTTC; CDR3: CASSSTGLAGGGEQYF
D: TRBD1; V: TRBV5-4; J: TRBJ1-1; size: -; DNA: TGTGCCAGCAGCTGGGACAGGGGGTTGAACACTGAAGCTTTCTTT; CDR3: CASSWDRGLNTEAFF
D: -; V: TRBV7-6; J: TRBJ2-3; size: -; DNA: TGTGCCAGCAGCTTAGGGGCCCAGAGCACAGATACGCAGTATTTT; CDR3: CASSLGAQSTDTQYF
D: -; V: TRBV11-3; J: TRBJ2-2; size: -; DNA: TGTGCCAGCAGCCAAGAGGGGTGGGGAACCGACACCGGGGAGCTGTTTTTT; CDR3: CASSQEGWGTDTGELFF
D: -; V: TRBV28; J: TRBJ1-5; size: many; DNA: TGTGCCAGCAGTACGGACGGTTATCAGCCCCAGCATTTT; CDR3: CASSTDGYQPQHF
D: TRBD1; V: TRBV9; J: TRBJ2-7; size: -; DNA: TGTGCCAGCAGCGTAGAGGGGGACAGGAAGGACGAGCAGTACTTC; CDR3: CASSVEGDRKDEQYF
D: TRBD1; V: TRBV13; J: TRBJ1-1; size: -; DNA: TGTGCCAGCAGCTTTCTCACCCCGGGACAGGGGAAAGCTTTCTTT; CDR3: CASSFLTPGQGKAFF
D: -; V: TRBV3-1; J: TRBJ2-2; size: -; DNA: TGTGCCAGCACAAGTTCCGGGAGAACGAACACCGGGGAGCTGTTTTTT; CDR3: CASTSSGRTNTGELFF
D: TRBD1; V: TRBV10-3; J: TRBJ1-1; size: -; DNA: TGTGCCATCAGTGAAGCACAGGGGAGGATTGAGGGCACTGAAGCTTTCTTT; CDR3: CAISEAQGRIEGTEAFF
D: TRBD1; V: TRBV11-1; J: TRBJ2-5; size: many; DNA: TGTGCCAGCAGCCTTGACAGGGGCGCGAAGACCCAGTACTTC; CDR3: CASSLDRGAKTQYF
D: TRBD2; V: TRBV27; J: TRBJ2-7; size: many; DNA: TGTGCCAGCAGTTACGGGAGGCAATACGAGCAGTACTTC; CDR3: CASSYGRQYEQYF
D: TRBD1; V: TRBV5-6; J: TRBJ2-5; size: -; DNA: TGTGCCAGCAGCCGAGGGACAGGGGGGAGGGAGACCCAGTACTTC; CDR3: CASSRGTGGRETQYF
D: -; V: TRBV29-1; J: TRBJ1-2; size: few; DNA: TGCAGCGTTCTTAAGGGGGAGTATGGCTACACCTTC; CDR3: CSVLKGEYGYTF
D: -; V: TRBV30; J: TRBJ1-1; size: many; DNA: TGTGCCTGGAGCTGGACGCCGGGCCCGTATGAAGCTTTCTTT; CDR3: CAWSWTPGPYEAFF
D: TRBD1; V: TRBV18; J: TRBJ1-2; size: -; DNA: TGTGCCAGCTCACCAGGCGACAGGGGCGATGGCTGCACCTTC; CDR3: CASSPGDRGDGCTF
D: -; V: TRBV7-3; J: TRBJ2-5; size: -; DNA: TGTGCCAGCAGCCCCTTTGGAGCGGCGGGGTCAGAGACCCAGTACTTC; CDR3: CASSPFGAAGSETQYF
D: TRBD1; V: TRBV5-1; J: TRBJ2-2; size: -; DNA: TGCGCCAGCGGCAGGGGGACCACCGGGGAGCTGTTTTTT; CDR3: CASGRGTTGELFF
D: -; V: TRBV28; J: TRBJ2-1; size: -; DNA: TGTGCCAGCAGTGTCCAAACAGGGCACAATGAGCAGTTCTTC; CDR3: CASSVQTGHNEQFF
D: -; V: TRBV27; J: TRBJ1-5; size: -; DNA: TGTGCCAGCAGTGAGAGGGGAGGGACTTATCAGCCCCAGCATTTT; CDR3: CASSERGGTYQPQHF
D: -; V: TRBV6-1; J: TRBJ1-2; size: -; DNA: TGTGCCAGCAGTGAAGGGTGGGGGGGCTCAAATGGCTACACCTTC; CDR3: CASSEGWGGSNGYTF
D: TRBD2; V: TRBV20-1; J: TRBJ2-5; size: -; DNA: TGCAGTGCTAGAGCCGGGACTAGCGGGACTGAGACCCAGTACTTC; CDR3: CSARAGTSGTETQYF
D: TRBD1; V: TRBV3-1; J: TRBJ2-1; size: once; DNA: TGTGCCAGCGGACAGGCCTTTCCCCAGCAGTTCTTC; CDR3: CASGQAFPQQFF